This T cell receptor beta chain was profiled in a study of molecular identifiers for immune sequencing clone quantification. TCRdb recomputed calls from the PCR reads with MiXCR, one row per CDR3 protein. The data contain about 500,000 distinct CDR3 sequences, 25% of them singletons. Naive CD8 T cells underwent sorting with the CD8+CD4-CCR7+CD45RA+ definition. The CDR3 sequence is 15 residues long. Unmatched junction bases numbered 13, after V lost 6 bases and J lost 14 bases. Germline assignment: CDR1 SGHTA and CDR2 FQGNSA. The table lists this clonotype with many counts. The sequencing sample was made of naive CD8+ T cells from blood, with Jurkat cell RNA spiked in. Subset here: FACS-sorted CD8+CD4-CCR7+CD45RA+ naive T cells. The TCR originated in a human donor in good health. Some libraries in this study had Jurkat cell RNA spiked in. The rearrangement joins TRBV7-2 to TRBJ2-3; 14 bases line up with TRBD2. CDR3 protein: CASSYSGTSGSPRYF. CDR3 in DNA: TGTGCCAGCAGTTACTCCGGGACTAGCGGGAGCCCCAGGTATTTT.